This T cell receptor (beta chain) was sequenced in a study of vaccination and CD4 T cells after COVID-19. Study background: The study collected post-vaccine samples a median around 67 days after dose two, with a range of 14 to 241.

Sequencing of cultured CD4+ T cell DNA used the Oncomine TCR Beta short-read assay. TCRdb itself ran the PCR reads through MiXCR, one entry per CDR3 protein. The sample comprises around 20,000 distinct CDR3 sequences, approximately 30% of which are singletons, and 15% rests with the top ten. Points on this clonotype: What it binds is unknown.

Documented treatment: roughly 11-day PBMC culture with coronavirus spike peptide pools or control peptides (ViraFEST assay). The V and J ends lost 2 bases and 8 bases respectively, with 12 bases between them. CDR3 length equals 13 residues. CDR1 and CDR2 (germline): MDHEN, SYDVKM. This sequence joins TRBV28 and TRBJ1-1; no clear D. The source material was cultured CD4+ T cells from blood. The sequence was obtained from a human donor with COVID-19. The CDR3 region is CASSLRAPPEAFF. CDR3 DNA: TGTGCCAGCAGTTTAAGAGCCCCCCCGGAAGCTTTCTTT.